This T cell receptor (beta chain) derives from a study of blood T cell repertoires in COVID-19. This clone came up once. CDR3 length equals 14 residues. Trimming cost V 5 bases and J 3 bases, with 12 bases left between them. CDR1 KGHDR and CDR2 SFDVKD come from the germline V gene. Libraries were prepared by immunoSEQ multiplex PCR; TCRdb keeps only in-frame clonotypes and omits some of them. The sample shows 43,000 or so clones, 80% to 90% of them seen only once. This receptor was obtained from a man aged 55 to 70 with active COVID-19. The material sequenced was peripheral blood. V is TRBV24-1 and J is TRBJ1-2; D is uncertain. The CDR3 protein is CATSGPRLHYGYTF. In DNA form, the CDR3 reads TGTGCCACCAGTGGGCCCAGGTTGCACTATGGCTACACCTTC.